Listed below are T cell receptor beta chains from one sample, sequenced in a study of blood T cell repertoires in COVID-19. Assay: immunoSEQ multiplex PCR; the TCRdb copy retains only in-frame clones and omits some. This sample carries about 40,000 clones, around 85% of them seen once, and the ten largest clones take less than 3.5%. Sequences were obtained from peripheral blood. Receptors originate from a woman aged 55-69 years with acute or convalescent COVID-19. The CDR3 runs from the conserved cysteine through the conserved F or W. A D gene is named only where the DNA matches it firmly. Size is stated for part of the rows, as once, few or many counts, or as a class when the clone is expanded.

size: once; D: .; V: TRBV3-1/TRBV3-2; J: TRBJ2-3; CDR3: CASSQGPLAADTQYF; DNA: TGTGCCAGCAGCCAAGGTCCACTAGCAGCAGATACGCAGTATTTT
size: .; D: TRBD2; V: TRBV11-2; J: TRBJ2-1; CDR3: CASSAGLAGDEQFF; DNA: TGTGCCAGCAGCGCCGGACTAGCGGGAGATGAGCAGTTCTTC
size: once; D: TRBD1; V: TRBV6-1; J: TRBJ1-3; CDR3: CASSDRGRMNTIYF; DNA: TGTGCCAGCAGTGACAGGGGGAGGATGAACACCATATATTTT
size: .; D: TRBD2; V: TRBV11-2; J: TRBJ2-7; CDR3: CASSLAVLTYEQYF; DNA: TGTGCCAGCAGCCTAGCGGTGCTTACCTACGAGCAGTACTTC
size: .; D: .; V: TRBV7-2; J: TRBJ1-6; CDR3: CASSSQASHSPLHF; DNA: TGTGCCAGCAGCTCACAGGCTTCCCATTCACCCCTCCACTTT
size: .; D: .; V: TRBV18; J: TRBJ1-6; CDR3: CASSPPGGYNSPLHF; DNA: TGTGCCAGCTCACCACCGGGAGGATATAATTCACCCCTCCACTTT
size: .; D: .; V: TRBV7-6; J: TRBJ2-5; CDR3: CASSLGGRGLKTQYF; DNA: TGTGCCAGCAGCTTGGGGGGAAGGGGCTTGAAGACCCAGTACTTC
size: .; D: .; V: TRBV18; J: TRBJ2-4; CDR3: CASSPSDIIAKNIQYF; DNA: TGTGCCAGCTCACCTTCAGATATTATAGCCAAAAACATTCAGTACTTC
size: few; D: TRBD2; V: TRBV19; J: TRBJ2-7; CDR3: CASSTTSGGTIGEQYF; DNA: TGTGCCAGTAGTACCACTAGCGGGGGAACGATAGGCGAGCAGTACTTC
size: .; D: TRBD2; V: TRBV3-1/TRBV3-2; J: TRBJ2-5; CDR3: CASSSRLARETQYF; DNA: TGTGCCAGCAGCTCACGACTAGCCCGGGAGACCCAGTACTTC
size: .; D: .; V: TRBV10-1; J: TRBJ2-1; CDR3: CASSERLGYGNEQFF; DNA: TGCGCCAGCAGTGAAAGACTAGGATACGGCAATGAGCAGTTCTTC
size: .; D: TRBD1; V: TRBV11-1; J: TRBJ2-4; CDR3: CASSLAGGVKNIQYF; DNA: TGTGCCAGCAGCTTAGCAGGGGGCGTCAAAAACATTCAGTACTTC
size: .; D: .; V: TRBV2; J: TRBJ2-5; CDR3: CASSVSGSPGETQYF; DNA: TGTGCCAGCAGTGTTAGCGGTTCCCCGGGGGAGACCCAGTACTTC
size: .; D: TRBD2; V: TRBV5-1; J: TRBJ2-5; CDR3: CASSFGTSQETQYF; DNA: TGCGCCAGCAGCTTCGGGACTAGCCAAGAGACCCAGTACTTC
size: once; D: .; V: TRBV5-1; J: TRBJ1-4; CDR3: CASSLEDGGEKLFF; DNA: TGCGCCAGCAGCTTGGAGGATGGCGGTGAAAAACTGTTTTTT
size: .; D: .; V: TRBV11-1; J: TRBJ1-1; CDR3: CASSLATANTEAFF; DNA: TGTGCCAGCAGCTTAGCGACAGCGAACACTGAAGCTTTCTTT
size: .; D: TRBD2; V: TRBV30; J: TRBJ2-5; CDR3: CACQPKSGGGETQYF; DNA: TGTGCCTGTCAACCTAAATCGGGCGGGGGAGAGACCCAGTACTTC
size: .; D: TRBD1; V: TRBV11-2; J: TRBJ2-7; CDR3: CASSSPGTGPLGQYF; DNA: TGTGCCAGCAGCTCCCCCGGGACAGGGCCATTAGGGCAGTACTTC
size: .; D: TRBD2; V: TRBV6-6; J: TRBJ2-3; CDR3: CASSMTSGTDTQYF; DNA: TGTGCCAGCAGTATGACTAGCGGCACAGATACGCAGTATTTT
size: .; D: TRBD1; V: TRBV5-1; J: TRBJ1-6; CDR3: CASSRTGGYNSPLHF; DNA: TGCGCCAGCAGTCGGACAGGGGGCTATAATTCACCCCTCCACTTT
size: .; D: TRBD1; V: TRBV19; J: TRBJ2-2; CDR3: CASGQGEVAGELFF; DNA: TGTGCCAGCGGACAGGGGGAGGTGGCCGGGGAGCTGTTTTTT
size: .; D: .; V: TRBV13; J: TRBJ2-3; CDR3: CASSSLTRADTQYF; DNA: TGTGCCAGCAGCTCCTTGACCAGGGCAGATACGCAGTATTTT
size: few; D: .; V: TRBV28; J: TRBJ1-5; CDR3: CASVDLGGNNQPQHF; DNA: TGTGCCAGCGTTGATTTAGGCGGGAACAATCAGCCCCAGCATTTT
size: .; D: TRBD1; V: TRBV29-1; J: TRBJ1-1; CDR3: CSVGAGTGEAFF; DNA: TGCAGCGTGGGTGCCGGGACAGGTGAAGCTTTCTTT
size: .; D: TRBD1; V: TRBV9; J: TRBJ1-3; CDR3: CASSPRTGGRSGNTIYF; DNA: TGTGCCAGCAGCCCCAGGACAGGGGGCCGCTCTGGAAACACCATATATTTT
size: few; D: .; V: TRBV28; J: TRBJ1-1; CDR3: CASSLGAAMNTEAFF; DNA: TGTGCCAGCAGTTTAGGGGCAGCGATGAACACTGAAGCTTTCTTT
size: few; D: .; V: TRBV6-5; J: TRBJ2-5; CDR3: CASSSTQLTSGTQYF; DNA: TGTGCCAGCAGCTCAACCCAGCTCACCAGCGGGACCCAGTACTTC
size: .; D: .; V: TRBV11-2; J: TRBJ2-2; CDR3: CASSLVANTGELFF; DNA: TGTGCCAGCAGCTTAGTAGCCAACACCGGGGAGCTGTTTTTT
size: .; D: .; V: TRBV5-1; J: TRBJ2-1; CDR3: CASSFSRRSYNEQFF; DNA: TGCGCCAGCAGCTTTAGTCGGCGGAGCTACAATGAGCAGTTCTTC
size: .; D: TRBD1; V: TRBV7-3; J: TRBJ2-7; CDR3: CASSLTSGQASSYEQYF; DNA: TGTGCCAGCAGCTTAACTTCGGGACAGGCCAGCTCCTACGAGCAGTACTTC
size: .; D: .; V: TRBV9; J: TRBJ1-2; CDR3: CASSLGGQGYGYTF; DNA: TGTGCCAGCAGCCTAGGGGGGCAAGGCTATGGCTACACCTTC
size: .; D: .; V: TRBV18; J: TRBJ2-1; CDR3: CASSLSGSFNEQFF; DNA: TGTGCCAGCTCACTGTCAGGTTCATTCAATGAGCAGTTCTTC
size: .; D: TRBD2; V: TRBV4-1; J: TRBJ2-3; CDR3: CASRIGLAGGPGFADTQYF; DNA: TGCGCCAGCAGAATAGGACTAGCGGGAGGGCCGGGTTTCGCAGATACGCAGTATTTT
size: .; D: TRBD2; V: TRBV7-9; J: TRBJ2-3; CDR3: CASSLELAGGVTQYF; DNA: TGTGCCAGCAGCTTAGAGCTAGCGGGAGGGGTTACGCAGTATTTT
size: .; D: .; V: TRBV15; J: TRBJ2-5; CDR3: CATSRDGRETQYF; DNA: TGTGCCACCAGCAGAGATGGGAGGGAGACCCAGTACTTC
size: .; D: .; V: TRBV5-1; J: TRBJ2-1; CDR3: CASAARGAVYNEQFF; DNA: TGCGCCAGCGCAGCTCGGGGGGCGGTCTACAATGAGCAGTTCTTC
size: .; D: .; V: TRBV11-3; J: TRBJ2-2; CDR3: CASSFTQGPGELFF; DNA: TGTGCCAGCAGCTTTACGCAGGGGCCCGGGGAGCTGTTTTTT
size: .; D: .; V: TRBV10-3; J: TRBJ2-2; CDR3: CAISGTGNTGELFF; DNA: TGTGCCATCAGTGGCACAGGGAACACCGGGGAGCTGTTTTTT
size: .; D: .; V: TRBV19; J: TRBJ1-1; CDR3: CASSIGGAWNTEAFF; DNA: TGTGCCAGTAGTATAGGCGGGGCTTGGAACACTGAAGCTTTCTTT
size: .; D: .; V: TRBV18; J: TRBJ2-1; CDR3: CASSMTSSYNEQFF; DNA: TGTGCCAGCTCTATGACTAGCTCCTACAATGAGCAGTTCTTC
size: .; D: .; V: TRBV21-1; J: TRBJ1-5; CDR3: CASSRTGLAPWYSNQPQHF; DNA: TGTGCCAGCAGTCGGACAGGCCTAGCTCCTTGGTATAGCAATCAGCCCCAGCATTTT
size: .; D: .; V: TRBV9; J: TRBJ2-4; CDR3: CASSVAKRGDIQYF; DNA: TGTGCCAGCAGCGTAGCCAAGCGCGGGGACATTCAGTACTTC
size: .; D: .; V: TRBV5-1; J: TRBJ2-3; CDR3: CASSQRTDSTDTQYF; DNA: TGCGCCAGCAGCCAGAGGACAGATAGCACAGATACGCAGTATTTT
size: .; D: .; V: TRBV19; J: TRBJ1-2; CDR3: CASSKASYGYTF; DNA: TGTGCCAGTAGTAAGGCTAGCTATGGCTACACCTTC
size: once; D: TRBD2; V: TRBV9; J: TRBJ2-1; CDR3: CASSGTRRGLAGGDEQFF; DNA: TGTGCCAGCAGCGGAACACGCCGGGGGCTAGCGGGAGGCGATGAGCAGTTCTTC
size: .; D: TRBD1; V: TRBV18; J: TRBJ1-2; CDR3: CASSPTTGNSVGYTF; DNA: TGTGCCAGCTCACCAACGACAGGGAATTCAGTCGGCTACACCTTC
size: .; D: .; V: TRBV5-1; J: TRBJ1-1; CDR3: CASSVRDTGTEAFF; DNA: TGCGCCAGCAGCGTCCGGGACACCGGCACTGAAGCTTTCTTT
size: .; D: TRBD1; V: TRBV7-2; J: TRBJ2-2; CDR3: CASSLVAGTGTGELFF; DNA: TGTGCCAGCAGCTTAGTAGCCGGGACAGGGACCGGGGAGCTGTTTTTT
size: .; D: .; V: TRBV5-1; J: TRBJ2-7; CDR3: CASSSLTTPYEQYF; DNA: TGCGCCAGCAGCTCCCTAACTACGCCCTACGAGCAGTACTTC
size: .; D: TRBD2; V: TRBV7-2; J: TRBJ2-1; CDR3: CASSLGLAGPQFF; DNA: TGTGCCAGCAGCTTGGGACTAGCGGGGCCCCAGTTCTTC
size: few; D: TRBD1; V: TRBV6-5; J: TRBJ1-1; CDR3: CASNRGADTEAFF; DNA: TGTGCCAGTAACAGGGGGGCGGACACTGAAGCTTTCTTT
size: few; D: .; V: TRBV5-1; J: TRBJ1-5; CDR3: CASSLNTGIDQPQHF; DNA: TGCGCCAGCAGCCTTAACACAGGGATCGATCAGCCCCAGCATTTT
size: .; D: TRBD2; V: TRBV15; J: TRBJ2-1; CDR3: CATSRDGAGGFYNEQFF; DNA: TGTGCCACCAGCAGAGATGGTGCGGGGGGGTTTTACAATGAGCAGTTCTTC
size: .; D: .; V: TRBV3-1/TRBV3-2; J: TRBJ1-1; CDR3: CASSTSSGVLNTEAFF; DNA: TGTGCCAGCAGCACGAGCTCGGGGGTTTTGAACACTGAAGCTTTCTTT
size: .; D: .; V: TRBV7-8; J: TRBJ1-1; CDR3: CASSSPRKPEAFF; DNA: TGTGCCAGCAGCTCCCCTAGGAAGCCTGAAGCTTTCTTT
size: .; D: TRBD2; V: TRBV29-1; J: TRBJ2-5; CDR3: CSVAGGGETQYF; DNA: TGCAGCGTTGCCGGGGGAGGGGAGACCCAGTACTTC
size: .; D: .; V: TRBV2; J: TRBJ2-1; CDR3: CASWGVSSYNEQFF; DNA: TGTGCCAGCTGGGGGGTTAGCTCCTACAATGAGCAGTTCTTC